One and the same sample provided the 18 T cell receptor beta chains below, sequenced in a study of cytomegalovirus exposure and HLA in healthy donors. The protocol was immunoSEQ multiplex PCR, while the TCRdb copy is restricted to in-frame clones and leaves out a portion. This repertoire shows about 220,000 clones, 90% to 95% found once; its top ten account for 1.1%. The sequencing input was PBMCs. Every receptor here comes from a woman under 30 in good health and CMV-seronegative.

V gene TRBV14 combines with J gene TRBJ1-1; the D gene is possibly TRBD1 (5 bases). The CDR3 runs to 15 residues. Germline CDR1 reads SGHDN; CDR2 reads FVKESK. The germline V and J ends were trimmed by 4 bases and 7 bases, with 19 bases remaining between them. CDR3 sequence reads: CASSRKQVPGVEAFF. The CDR3, as DNA: TGTGCCAGCAGCCGGAAACAGGTTCCTGGTGTTGAAGCTTTCTTT.

The chain combines TRBV21-1 with TRBJ1-6. TRBV21-1 represents a pseudogene. The CDR3 sequence is 16 residues long. As DNA, the CDR3 is TGTGCCAGCAGCAAAGGGACGGGGAATAAAGGATCACCCCTCCACTTT. Amino acids: CASSKGTGNKGSPLHF.

The chain links TRBV2 to TRBJ1-1; 8 bases are shared with TRBD1. After removal of 5 bases from V and 1 base from J, the junction contained 3 bases not matched to a gene. CDR1 is SNHLY, CDR2 FYNNEI, per germline. The CDR3 length is 14 residues. Here the CDR3 reads CASSLQGGNTEAFF. DNA for the CDR3: TGTGCCAGCAGTTTACAGGGGGGGAACACTGAAGCTTTCTTT. The whole variable domain, remainder taken from reference TRBV2 and TRBJ1-1, is EPEVTQTPSHQVTQMGQEVILRCVPISNHLYFYWYRQILGQKVEFLVSFYNNEISEKSEIFDDQFSVERPDGSNFTLKIRSTKLEDSAMYFCASSLQGGNTEAFFGQGTRLTVV.

This clone has just a few counts. This chain uses TRBV21-1 with TRBJ2-7; TRBD1 is the table's D call and was not checked against the DNA. TRBV21-1 is a pseudogene locus. The CDR3 totals 14 residues. CDR3 DNA sequence: TGTGCCAGCAGCAGCCATGACAGAACCTACGAGCAGTACTTC. Encoded protein: CASSSHDRTYEQYF.

The CDR3 is CASSVVREGTDTQYF. DNA of the CDR3: TGTGCCAGCAGCGTAGTGCGGGAGGGCACAGATACGCAGTATTTT. The V and J genes are TRBV9 and TRBJ2-3; 8 positions agree with TRBD2. The ends lost 0 bases at V and 1 base at J; junction bases unmatched: 1. Germline CDR1 reads SGDLS; CDR2 reads YYNGEE. The CDR3 has 15 amino acids.

The chain recombines TRBV18 with TRBJ2-7; 7 nucleotides align to TRBD1. The CDR3 totals 12 residues. Trimming at V came to 7 bases and at J to 6 bases, leaving 6 bases not matched to a gene. Germline CDR1 KGHSH, CDR2 LQKENI. The CDR3 loop is CASLSTGAEQYF. In DNA, the CDR3 is TGTGCCAGCTTATCCACAGGGGCCGAGCAGTACTTC.

This clone was picked up one time. The chain combines TRBV11-2 with TRBJ1-5; possibly TRBD1 for D (6 bases). The CDR3 covers 15 residues. Trimming removed 5 bases at V and 4 bases at J, with 15 bases between. Germline V gives CDR1 SGHAT, CDR2 FQNNGV. The DNA of the CDR3 is TGTGCCAGCAGCGAGGACAGTCTTCGGAATCAGCCCCAGCATTTT. Translated: CASSEDSLRNQPQHF.

J is TRBJ1-1 and V is TRBV4-2; no clear D gene. The germline V and J ends were trimmed by 0 bases and 6 bases, with 11 bases remaining between them. The CDR3 length is 14 residues. The germline V gene has CDR1 LGHNA and CDR2 YNFKEQ. CDR3 bases: TGTGCCAGCAGCCAAGATCCGGGATCCGCTGAAGCTTTCTTT. Its translation is CASSQDPGSAEAFF.

About this clone itself: This is likely a read error, given that the CDR3 carries no conserved phenylalanine or tryptophan at its end. The DNA is omitted, as the CDR3 cannot be located on it reliably, and the CDR3 follows TCRdb's listing. This rearrangement joins TRBV27 to TRBJ1-1; TRBD1, as called in the table, went unchecked against the DNA. CDR1 MNHEY and CDR2 SMNVEV come from the germline V gene (reference sequence). The CDR3 has 10 amino acids, counting both end residues. CDR3: CASSWGTGMV.

The chain uses TRBV9 and TRBJ1-3; the D is unclear. The CDR3 contains 12 residues. Germline values: CDR1 SGDLS, CDR2 YYNGEE. Trimming took off 2 bases at V and 4 bases at J, with 4 bases between the two ends. CDR3 DNA sequence: TGTGCCAGCAGCGTTCGGGGAAACACCATATATTTT. Protein sequence: CASSVRGNTIYF.

CDR3 sequence: CASRGDIETQYF. In DNA form, the CDR3 reads TGTGCCAGCCGAGGGGACATCGAGACCCAGTACTTC. The chain combines TRBV6-1 with TRBJ2-5; D may be TRBD1 (6 bases). The CDR3 sequence is 12 residues long. Trimming removed 8 bases from V and 5 bases from J, with 12 bases in between. Germline V gives CDR1 MNHNS, CDR2 SASEGT.

The rearrangement joins TRBV5-6 to TRBJ1-2, with D possibly TRBD1 on 6 matching bases. The CDR3 consists of 13 residues. From germline, CDR1 is SGHDT and CDR2 YYEEEE. With 0 bases removed from V and 8 bases from J, the gap between germline ends came to 11 bases. This CDR3 reads CASSLVQGGGYTF. DNA of the CDR3: TGTGCCAGCAGCTTGGTACAGGGAGGGGGCTACACCTTC.

This sequence joins TRBV18 and TRBJ2-3, with D possibly TRBD1 on 6 matching bases. The CDR3 is 15 amino acids. V was cut by 0 bases and J by 2 bases, with 9 bases left in between. Germline V gives CDR1 KGHSH, CDR2 LQKENI. DNA of the CDR3: TGTGCCAGCTCACCACCGGGACATTTCACAGATACGCAGTATTTT. Its protein product is CASSPPGHFTDTQYF.

The rearrangement joins TRBV7-9 to TRBJ1-3; D call uncertain. The CDR3 runs to 16 residues. V was clipped by 5 bases and J by 3 bases, with 17 bases between them. Per the germline V gene, CDR1 is SEHNR and CDR2 is FQNEAQ (reference sequence). This chain's CDR3 is CASSPTVARDGNTIYF. DNA of the CDR3: TGTGCCAGCAGCCCGACCGTAGCTCGGGATGGAAACACCATATATTTT.

The chain is built from TRBV4-2 and TRBJ1-3; TRBD1 matches at 10 bases. The CDR3 runs 16 residues. Losses at the gene ends were 1 base for V and 4 bases for J; bases not matched to a gene: 4. From germline, CDR1 is LGHNA and CDR2 YNFKEQ. CDR3 nucleotides: TGTGCCAGCAGCCAAGTTGGGACAGGGGAAGGAAACACCATATATTTT. Encoded protein: CASSQVGTGEGNTIYF.

J is TRBJ2-7 and V is TRBV5-1; TRBD1 aligns across 7 bases. CDR3 length: 15 residues. Germline CDR1 and CDR2: SGHRS and YFSETQ. The V segment lost 4 bases and the J segment 0 bases; nucleotides outside the gene matches: 7. The CDR3 protein is CASSLTGSGSYEQYF. As DNA, the CDR3 is TGCGCCAGCAGCCTGACAGGGTCGGGCTCCTACGAGCAGTACTTC.

The rearrangement uses TRBV11-3 and TRBJ2-3; 10 positions match TRBD2. Losses at the gene ends were 5 bases for V and 0 bases for J; bases not matched to a gene: 5. Germline V lookup: CDR1 SGHNT, CDR2 YENEEA. The CDR3 length is 16 residues. CDR3 loop: CASSRTSGASTDTQYF. CDR3 nucleotide sequence: TGTGCCAGCAGCCGTACTAGCGGGGCTAGCACAGATACGCAGTATTTT.

This clone turned up a few times. The V call is TRBV5-6, the J call TRBJ2-7; TRBD2 matches at 13 bases. From germline, CDR1 is SGHDT and CDR2 YYEEEE. The V gene end was trimmed by 3 bases and the J gene end by 0 bases; junction bases not matched to a gene: 9. The CDR3 is 18 amino acids. CDR3 DNA: TGTGCCAGCAGCTCCGGGACTAGCGGGATCGGCACCTCCTACGAGCAGTACTTC. Its translation: CASSSGTSGIGTSYEQYF. The full variable domain, with the rest looked up from reference TRBV5-6 and TRBJ2-7, is DAGVTQSPTHLIKTRGQQVTLRCSPKSGHDTVSWYQQALGQGPQFIFQYYEEEERQRGNFPDRFSGHQFPNYSSELNVNALLLGDSALYLCASSSGTSGIGTSYEQYFGPGTRLTVT.